The 25 T cell receptor beta chains below come from one sample, sequenced in a study of cytomegalovirus exposure and HLA in healthy donors. Primers included in the PCR were 60 Vbeta and 13 Jbeta primers. The assay was immunoSEQ multiplex PCR, and TCRdb's table has in-frame clones only and misses some. The sample holds around 130,000 clones, 82% seen once. The sample taken for sequencing was PBMCs. The receptors derive from a male donor in good health and CMV-seropositive.

This chain links TRBV15 with TRBJ1-2; the match to TRBD1 covers 10 bases. Germline V lookup: CDR1 LNHNV, CDR2 YYDKDF (reference sequence). The CDR3 runs to 16 residues. Trimming at V came to 0 bases and at J to 7 bases, leaving 8 bases not matched to a gene. The CDR3 loop is CATSRDPVGQGVGYTF. DNA for the CDR3: TGTGCCACCAGCAGAGATCCCGTTGGACAGGGGGTTGGCTACACCTTC.

The chain joins TRBV15 to TRBJ2-4, with 9 nucleotides matching TRBD1. Germline assignment: CDR1 LNHNV and CDR2 YYDKDF (reference sequence). The CDR3 is 13 residues long. J was trimmed by 12 bases and V by 3 bases; bases with no gene match: 6. CDR3 in amino acids: CATSSGQGYSQYF. DNA of the CDR3: TGTGCCACCAGCAGTGGACAGGGGTACAGTCAGTACTTC.

This clone is a singleton in its sample. J is TRBJ2-7 and V is TRBV10-3, with no clear D. Germline CDR1 and CDR2: ENHRY and SYGVKD. The CDR3 is 15 amino acids. The V end lost 0 bases, the J end lost 2 bases, and 11 bases lay between the germline ends. This chain's CDR3 is CAISESSASTYEQYF. DNA of the CDR3: TGTGCCATCAGTGAGTCATCAGCGTCTACCTACGAGCAGTACTTC.

This clone was seen more than once but under ten times. The gene calls are TRBV5-4 and TRBJ2-1, with 10 nucleotides matching TRBD2. There are 16 residues in the CDR3. The germline CDR1 and CDR2 sequences are SGHNT and YYREEE (reference sequence). The trim removed 1 base at V and 5 bases at J, leaving 6 bases unmatched. CDR3 region: CASSLSGTSDNNEQFF. The CDR3 DNA follows: TGTGCCAGCAGCTTGTCTGGGACTAGCGATAACAATGAGCAGTTCTTC. Full variable domain (rest looked up from reference TRBV5-4 and TRBJ2-1): ETGVTQSPTHLIKTRGQQVTLRCSSQSGHNTVSWYQQALGQGPQFIFQYYREEENGRGNFPPRFSGLQFPNYSSELNVNALELDDSALYLCASSLSGTSDNNEQFFGPGTRLTVL.

This rearrangement joins TRBV7-2 to TRBJ1-3; the D is unclear. Trimming left V 4 bases short and J 0 bases short, with 10 bases between. The germline V gene encodes CDR1 SGHTA and CDR2 FQGNSA. The CDR3 spans 15 residues. The CDR3 DNA reads as TGTGCCAGCAGCTCCTCGGGTCTCTCTGGAAACACCATATATTTT. This sequence encodes CASSSSGLSGNTIYF.

This clone appeared a few times. V and J are TRBV10-1 and TRBJ1-1; D is uncertain. Germline CDR1 and CDR2: WNHNN and SYGVQD (reference sequence). V was trimmed by 4 bases and J by 4 bases, leaving 13 bases between them. The CDR3 totals 14 residues. DNA of the CDR3: TGCGCCAGCAGTGCCCGGGTTAAAGCCACTGAAGCTTTCTTT. It translates to CASSARVKATEAFF.

The V call is TRBV18, the J call TRBJ2-1, with D tentatively TRBD1 (5 bases). From germline, CDR1 is KGHSH and CDR2 LQKENI. The CDR3 covers 13 residues. V gave up 2 bases and J gave up 9 bases, with 11 bases separating them. CDR3 protein: CASSPVTQGEQFF. In DNA, the CDR3 is TGTGCCAGCTCACCAGTAACTCAGGGTGAGCAGTTCTTC.

This clone was observed at least ten times. V usage is TRBV4-3 and J usage is TRBJ2-2; TRBD2 agrees at 14 bases. With V trimmed by 4 bases and J by 4 bases, 5 bases remained unmatched. Looked up from germline, CDR1 is LGHNA and CDR2 is YSLEER. There are 17 residues in the CDR3. The chain's CDR3 is CASSLGLAGVGTGELFF. As DNA, the CDR3 is TGCGCCAGCAGCCTGGGACTAGCGGGAGTGGGCACCGGGGAGCTGTTTTTT.

The gene calls are TRBV6-5 and TRBJ2-1, with 9 nucleotides matching TRBD2. CDR3 length equals 16 residues. Germline trimming cut 4 bases from V and 0 bases from J; bases unmatched to any gene: 4. From germline, CDR1 is MNHEY and CDR2 SVGAGI. As DNA, the CDR3 is TGTGCCAGCAGTTTAAGCGGGAGGAGCTCCTACAATGAGCAGTTCTTC. It yields the protein CASSLSGRSSYNEQFF.

The chain uses TRBV5-4 and TRBJ2-1; D uncertain. The CDR3 has 13 residues. Between the trimmed V and J ends, which lost 4 bases and 5 bases, there was a span of 10 bases. Germline loops: CDR1 SGHNT, CDR2 YYREEE (reference sequence). The CDR3 region has the DNA TGTGCCAGCAGCACCCGACAAGACAATGAGCAGTTCTTC. It codes for CASSTRQDNEQFF. Drawing the rest from reference TRBV5-4 and TRBJ2-1, the complete variable domain is ETGVTQSPTHLIKTRGQQVTLRCSSQSGHNTVSWYQQALGQGPQFIFQYYREEENGRGNFPPRFSGLQFPNYSSELNVNALELDDSALYLCASSTRQDNEQFFGPGTRLTVL.

This clone has only a few counts. The chain employs TRBV9 and TRBJ2-2, with D unresolved. CDR1 is SGDLS and CDR2 is YYNGEE in the germline V gene. Trimming stripped 1 base from V and 7 bases from J, with 5 bases between. This CDR3 has 12 residues. The CDR3 DNA is TGTGCCAGCAGCGTAACGGGCGGGGAGCTGTTTTTT. The encoded protein is CASSVTGGELFF.

The chain is built from TRBV5-6 and TRBJ1-1; possible D gene TRBD1, 5 bases. V lost 4 bases, J lost 5 bases, and 12 bases lay in between. The length of the CDR3 is 13 residues. Germline V gene lookup returns CDR1 SGHDT and CDR2 YYEEEE. CDR3 loop: CASSLGEGTEAFF. In DNA, the CDR3 is TGTGCCAGCAGCCTAGGGGAGGGGACTGAAGCTTTCTTT.

V and J are TRBV7-2 and TRBJ2-7, with 8 bases aligning to TRBD1. The V gene's germline CDR1 is SGHTA and CDR2 FQGNSA. The CDR3 contains 15 residues. With V trimmed by 1 base and J by 4 bases, 6 bases remained unmatched. CDR3 region: CASSLDAGGWYEQYF. CDR3 nucleotide sequence: TGTGCCAGCAGCTTAGACGCAGGGGGCTGGTACGAGCAGTACTTC. Full variable domain (rest looked up from reference TRBV7-2 and TRBJ2-7): GAGVSQSPSNKVTEKGKDVELRCDPISGHTALYWYRQSLGQGLEFLIYFQGNSAPDKSGLPSDRFSAERTGGSVSTLTIQRTQQEDSAVYLCASSLDAGGWYEQYFGPGTRLTVT.

The V and J genes are TRBV5-8 and TRBJ2-7; D remains ambiguous. V was pared by 3 bases and J by 3 bases, with 16 bases between. CDR3 size: 15 residues. Germline lookup yields CDR1 SGHTS and CDR2 YDEGEE. CDR3 protein: CASSSSGLRLYEQYF. In DNA, the CDR3 is TGTGCCAGCAGCTCCTCCGGGTTAAGACTCTACGAGCAGTACTTC.

As DNA, the CDR3 is TGCGCCAGCAGCCCCGCCCCGCTACTAGCGGGAGGGGATGAGCAGTTCTTC. Its translation is CASSPAPLLAGGDEQFF. The genes are TRBV5-1 and TRBJ2-1; 13 bases fit TRBD2. V was clipped by 4 bases and J by 8 bases; unmatched bases: 12. Germline V gives CDR1 SGHRS, CDR2 YFSETQ. The CDR3 contains 17 residues.

The chain recombines TRBV2 with TRBJ2-7; 9 bases line up with TRBD1. With V trimmed by 5 bases and J by 1 base, 6 bases remained unmatched. The CDR3 covers 15 residues. Per germline, CDR1 SNHLY and CDR2 FYNNEI. The CDR3 spells CASSIGTGYSYEQYF. The CDR3 coding sequence is TGTGCCAGCAGTATCGGGACAGGGTATTCCTACGAGCAGTACTTC.

The rearrangement uses TRBV19 and TRBJ2-3; D may be TRBD1 (6 bases). This CDR3 has 14 amino acids. The V end lost 9 bases, the J end lost 0 bases, and 13 bases lay between the germline ends. Germline CDR1 and CDR2: LNHDA and SQIVND (reference sequence). The CDR3, as DNA: TGTGCCAGCGCCGGACAGTTTAGCACAGATACGCAGTATTTT. Its translation is CASAGQFSTDTQYF.

The chain joins TRBV4-3 to TRBJ2-7; possible D gene TRBD2, 6 bases. This CDR3 is built from 13 residues. V was clipped by 4 bases and J by 2 bases, with 9 bases between them. Germline V gene sequence: CDR1 LGHNA, CDR2 YSLEER. In DNA, the CDR3 is TGCGCCAGCAGCCCGGGACTTGCCTACGAGCAGTACTTC. Translated, it gives CASSPGLAYEQYF.

The V and J genes are TRBV9 and TRBJ2-2; 14 nucleotides agree with TRBD2. In germline, CDR1 is SGDLS, CDR2 YYNGEE. The J segment lost 5 bases and the V segment lost 4 bases, leaving 4 bases of the junction unmatched. There are 16 residues in the CDR3. The DNA for the CDR3 is TGTGCCAGCAGCATCGGGACTAGCGGGAGAACCGGGGAGCTGTTTTTT. Protein: CASSIGTSGRTGELFF.

In regard to this clone: Its ends do not fully match the called genes, so a read error is possible. The CDR3: CASSGAAWQGTQYF. The DNA of the CDR3 is TGTGCCAGCAGTGGGGCAGCTTGGCAAGGGACCCAGTACTTC. The chain is built from TRBV6-4 and TRBJ2-5; no reliable D call. Germline lookup yields CDR1 MRHNA and CDR2 SNTAGT. The CDR3 sequence is 14 residues long.

This clone was seen once. The chain uses TRBV5-6 and TRBJ2-1, with TRBD1 as a possible D gene (6 bases). Trimming stripped 2 bases from V and 9 bases from J, with 15 bases between. The V gene's germline CDR1 is SGHDT and CDR2 YYEEEE. The CDR3 totals 14 residues. Here the CDR3 reads CASSFGQPNTEQFF. The CDR3 DNA is TGTGCCAGCAGCTTCGGACAGCCTAACACTGAGCAGTTCTTC.

The rearrangement links TRBV5-6 to TRBJ2-1; 9 bases align to TRBD1. After removal of 6 bases from V and 3 bases from J, the junction contained 4 bases not matched to a gene. CDR3 length: 14 residues. Germline V gene sequence: CDR1 SGHDT, CDR2 YYEEEE. The CDR3 DNA reads TGTGCCAGCACCCGACAGGGGGGCTACAATGAGCAGTTCTTC. It encodes CASTRQGGYNEQFF.

The chain couples TRBV5-5 to TRBJ2-1, with TRBD2 matching 10 bases. Germline V gene sequence: CDR1 SGHKS, CDR2 YYEKEE (reference sequence). The CDR3 sequence is 13 residues long. The trim removed 2 bases at V and 10 bases at J, leaving 3 bases unmatched. The DNA for the CDR3 is TGTGCCAGCAGCTTAGCGGGAGGGCCGGAGCAGTTCTTC. It is translated as CASSLAGGPEQFF.

The chain is built from TRBV29-1 and TRBJ2-6, with TRBD2 as a possible D gene (5 bases). V lost 0 bases and J lost 0, with 12 bases in between. The CDR3 runs to 17 residues. CDR1 SQVTM and CDR2 ANQGSEA come from the germline V gene. The CDR3 DNA follows: TGCAGCGTTGAAGAGGTAAGGGAGCTCTCTGGGGCCAACGTCCTGACTTTC. Protein product: CSVEEVRELSGANVLTF.

The chain uses TRBV28 and TRBJ2-2; tentative D call: TRBD1 (6 bases). Looked up from germline, CDR1 is MDHEN and CDR2 is SYDVKM. Trimming stripped 1 base from V and 9 bases from J, with 15 bases between. The CDR3 is made up of 15 amino acids. The CDR3 DNA sequence: TGTGCCAGCAGTTTATTCCCGACAGGCTACCGGGAGCTGTTTTTT. Translation: CASSLFPTGYRELFF.